This TCR beta chain derives from a study of Tregs in tolerant kidney transplant recipients. Overall study: Recipients received nonmyeloablative bone marrow transplants from related graft donors, with transient mixed chimerism. Notes on the study in general: Activated donor B cell expansion appeared to reveal the most relevant donor-specific TCRbeta repertoire.

Unstimulated regulatory T cells (CD4+CD25+CD127-), CD4+CD25- non-regulatory cells, CD4 and CD8 cells were FACS-sorted from thawed PBMCs. The CDR3 sequence is 11 residues long. V lost 6 bases to trimming and J lost 8 bases; unmatched junction nucleotides: 3. Germline-derived CDR1 and CDR2 are SEHNR and FQNEAQ (reference sequence). Notes on this clone: Its antigen is still unknown.

The data were produced by immunoSEQ multiplex PCR, yet TCRdb's version contains in-frame clones alone and is incomplete. The sample shows 60,000 to 70,000 clones, over 85% of them seen only once. The TCR was taken from a human donor who received a combined kidney and bone marrow transplant. The sample consisted of CD8+ T cells from blood, taken before the transplant. The rearrangement links TRBV7-9 to TRBJ1-2; 7 nucleotides line up with TRBD1. CDR3 amino acids: CASSSGGGYTF. CDR3 nucleotide sequence: TGTGCCAGCAGTTCAGGGGGAGGCTACACCTTC.